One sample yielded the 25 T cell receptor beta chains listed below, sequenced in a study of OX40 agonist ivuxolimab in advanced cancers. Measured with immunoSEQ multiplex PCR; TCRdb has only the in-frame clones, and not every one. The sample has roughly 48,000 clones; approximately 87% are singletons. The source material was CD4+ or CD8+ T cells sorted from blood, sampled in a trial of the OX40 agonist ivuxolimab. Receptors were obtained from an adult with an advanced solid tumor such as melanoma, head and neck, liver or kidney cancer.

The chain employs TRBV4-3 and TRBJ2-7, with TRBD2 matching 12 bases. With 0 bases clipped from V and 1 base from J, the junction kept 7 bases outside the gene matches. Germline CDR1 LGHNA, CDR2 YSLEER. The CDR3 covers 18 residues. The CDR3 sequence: CASSQEASGRARSYEQYF. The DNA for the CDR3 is TGCGCCAGCAGCCAAGAGGCTAGCGGGAGGGCTCGATCCTACGAGCAGTACTTC.

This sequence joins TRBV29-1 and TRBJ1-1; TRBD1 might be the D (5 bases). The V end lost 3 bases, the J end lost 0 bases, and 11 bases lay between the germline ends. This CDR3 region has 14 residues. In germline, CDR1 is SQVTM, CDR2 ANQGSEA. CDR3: CSVDVGEMNTEAFF. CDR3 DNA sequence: TGCAGCGTTGACGTGGGGGAGATGAACACTGAAGCTTTCTTT. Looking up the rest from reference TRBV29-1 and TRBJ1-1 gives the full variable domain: SAVISQKPSRDICQRGTSLTIQCQVDSQVTMMFWYRQQPGQSLTLIATANQGSEATYESGFVIDKFPISRPNLTFSTLTVSNMSPEDSSIYLCSVDVGEMNTEAFFGQGTRLTVV.

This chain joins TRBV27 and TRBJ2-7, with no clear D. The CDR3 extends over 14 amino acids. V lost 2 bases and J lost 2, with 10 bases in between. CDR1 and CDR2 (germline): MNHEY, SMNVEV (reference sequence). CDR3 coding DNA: TGTGCCAGCAGTTTACACCCTACTCCCTACGAGCAGTACTTC. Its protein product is CASSLHPTPYEQYF.

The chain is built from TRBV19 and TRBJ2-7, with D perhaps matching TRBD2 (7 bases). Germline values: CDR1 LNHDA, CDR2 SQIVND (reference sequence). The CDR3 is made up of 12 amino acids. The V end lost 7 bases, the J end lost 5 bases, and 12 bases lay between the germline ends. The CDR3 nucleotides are TGTGCCAGTACACAGGGAGGGAACGAGCAGTACTTC. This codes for CASTQGGNEQYF.

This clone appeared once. The CDR3 region is CASRGLVGEPTDTQYF. For the CDR3, the DNA is TGTGCCAGCAGGGGACTTGTGGGCGAACCCACAGATACGCAGTATTTT. The rearrangement joins TRBV5-6 to TRBJ2-3, with D tentatively TRBD2 (6 bases). V dropped 5 bases and J dropped 2 bases, with 18 bases sitting between them. Germline-derived CDR1 and CDR2 are SGHDT and YYEEEE. The CDR3 has 16 residues.

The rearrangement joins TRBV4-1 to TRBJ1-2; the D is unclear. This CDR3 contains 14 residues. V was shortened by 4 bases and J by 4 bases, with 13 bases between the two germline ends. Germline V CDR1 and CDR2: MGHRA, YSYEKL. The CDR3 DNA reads TGCGCCAGCAGCCCTGGCCGGACTTTCTATGGCTACACCTTC. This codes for CASSPGRTFYGYTF.

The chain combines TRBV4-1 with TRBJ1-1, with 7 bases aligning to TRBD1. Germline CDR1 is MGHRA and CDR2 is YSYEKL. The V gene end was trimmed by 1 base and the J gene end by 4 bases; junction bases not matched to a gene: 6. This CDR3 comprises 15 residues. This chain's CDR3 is CASSQADRAGTEAFF. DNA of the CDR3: TGCGCCAGCAGCCAAGCCGACAGGGCTGGCACTGAAGCTTTCTTT.

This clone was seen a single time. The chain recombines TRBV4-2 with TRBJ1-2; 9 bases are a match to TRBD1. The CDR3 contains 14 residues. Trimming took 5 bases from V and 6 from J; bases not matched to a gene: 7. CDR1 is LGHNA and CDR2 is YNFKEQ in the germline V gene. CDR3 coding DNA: TGTGCCAGCAGCGCCCCGGGACAGGGAAATGGCTACACCTTC. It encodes CASSAPGQGNGYTF.

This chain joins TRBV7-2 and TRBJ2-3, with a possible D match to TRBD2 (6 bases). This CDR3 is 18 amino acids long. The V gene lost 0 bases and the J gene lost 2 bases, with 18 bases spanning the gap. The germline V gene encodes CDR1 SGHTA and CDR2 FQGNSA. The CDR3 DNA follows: TGTGCCAGCAGCTTAGCGCGGGGCGGGATTTACTTCACAGATACGCAGTATTTT. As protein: CASSLARGGIYFTDTQYF.

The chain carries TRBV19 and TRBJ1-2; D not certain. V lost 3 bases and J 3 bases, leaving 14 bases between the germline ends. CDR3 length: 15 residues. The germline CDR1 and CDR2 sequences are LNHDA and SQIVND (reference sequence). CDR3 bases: TGTGCCAGTAGTATGGAAGGGCCCGGGGACTATGGCTACACCTTC. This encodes CASSMEGPGDYGYTF.

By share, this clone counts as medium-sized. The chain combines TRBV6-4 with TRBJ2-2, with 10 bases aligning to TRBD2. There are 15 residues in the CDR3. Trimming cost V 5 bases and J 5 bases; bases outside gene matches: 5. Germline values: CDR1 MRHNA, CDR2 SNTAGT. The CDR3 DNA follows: TGTGCCAGCAGTAAGCTAGCGGGAGAGACCGGGGAGCTGTTTTTT. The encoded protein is CASSKLAGETGELFF.

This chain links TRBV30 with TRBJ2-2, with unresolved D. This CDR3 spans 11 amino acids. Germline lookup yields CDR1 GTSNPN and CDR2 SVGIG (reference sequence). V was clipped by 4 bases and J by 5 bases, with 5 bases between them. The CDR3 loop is CAWTKTGELFF. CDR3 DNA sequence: TGTGCCTGGACCAAGACCGGGGAGCTGTTTTTT.

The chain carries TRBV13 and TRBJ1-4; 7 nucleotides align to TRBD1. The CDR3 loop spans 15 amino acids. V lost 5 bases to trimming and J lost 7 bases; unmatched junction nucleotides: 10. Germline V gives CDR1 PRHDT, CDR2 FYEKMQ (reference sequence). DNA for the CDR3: TGTGCCAGCAGCGCCACAGGGGTGGGGGGTGAAAAACTGTTTTTT. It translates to CASSATGVGGEKLFF. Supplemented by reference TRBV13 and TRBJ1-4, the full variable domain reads AAGVIQSPRHLIKEKRETATLKCYPIPRHDTVYWYQQGPGQDPQFLISFYEKMQSDKGSIPDRFSAQQFSDYHSELNMSSLELGDSALYFCASSATGVGGEKLFFGSGTQLSVL.

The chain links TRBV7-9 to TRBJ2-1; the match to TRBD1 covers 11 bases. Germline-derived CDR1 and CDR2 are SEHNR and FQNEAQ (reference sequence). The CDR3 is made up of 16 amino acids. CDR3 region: CASPKPGTGGMDEQFF. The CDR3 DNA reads TGTGCTTCCCCAAAACCCGGGACAGGGGGGATGGATGAGCAGTTCTTC.

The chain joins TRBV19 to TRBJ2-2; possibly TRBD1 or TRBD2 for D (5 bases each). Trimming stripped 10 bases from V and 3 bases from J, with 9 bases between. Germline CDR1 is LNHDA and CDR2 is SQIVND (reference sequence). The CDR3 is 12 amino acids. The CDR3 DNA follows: TGTGCCACCGAGGGGCACACCGGGGAGCTGTTTTTT. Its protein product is CATEGHTGELFF.

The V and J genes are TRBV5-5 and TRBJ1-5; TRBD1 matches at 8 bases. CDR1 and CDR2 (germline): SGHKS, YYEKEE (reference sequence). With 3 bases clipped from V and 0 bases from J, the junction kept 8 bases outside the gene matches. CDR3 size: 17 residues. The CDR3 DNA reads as TGTGCCAGCAGCTCCGGGACAGGAGGGTATAGCAATCAGCCCCAGCATTTT. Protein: CASSSGTGGYSNQPQHF.

The CDR3 DNA reads as TGTGCCAGCAGTTCCGGACTAGCGGGCCCCTACGAGCAGTACTTC. It yields the protein CASSSGLAGPYEQYF. The gene calls are TRBV5-5 and TRBJ2-7, with 11 bases lining up with TRBD2. V shed 5 bases and J 2 bases; nucleotides not matched to a gene: 6. The CDR3 runs 15 residues. Germline V lookup: CDR1 SGHKS, CDR2 YYEKEE (reference sequence).

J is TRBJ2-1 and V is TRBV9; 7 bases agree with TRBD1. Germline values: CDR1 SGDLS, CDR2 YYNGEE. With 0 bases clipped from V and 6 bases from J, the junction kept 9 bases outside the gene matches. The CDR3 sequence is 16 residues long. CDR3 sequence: CASSVEGGPPGNEQFF. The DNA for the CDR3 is TGTGCCAGCAGCGTAGAAGGGGGCCCGCCAGGCAATGAGCAGTTCTTC.

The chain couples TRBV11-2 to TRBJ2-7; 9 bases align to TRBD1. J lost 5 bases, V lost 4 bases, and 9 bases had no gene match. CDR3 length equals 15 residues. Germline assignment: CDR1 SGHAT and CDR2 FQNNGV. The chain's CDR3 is CASSSRDRVADEQYF. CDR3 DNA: TGTGCCAGCAGCTCCCGGGACAGGGTAGCTGACGAGCAGTACTTC.

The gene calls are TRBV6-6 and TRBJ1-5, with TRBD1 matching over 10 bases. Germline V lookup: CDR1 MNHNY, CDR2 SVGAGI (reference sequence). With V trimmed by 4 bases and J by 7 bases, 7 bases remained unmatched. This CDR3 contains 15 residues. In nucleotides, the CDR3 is TGTGCCAGCAGTTCGCCGGGACAGGGGATACAGCCCCAGCATTTT. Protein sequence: CASSSPGQGIQPQHF.

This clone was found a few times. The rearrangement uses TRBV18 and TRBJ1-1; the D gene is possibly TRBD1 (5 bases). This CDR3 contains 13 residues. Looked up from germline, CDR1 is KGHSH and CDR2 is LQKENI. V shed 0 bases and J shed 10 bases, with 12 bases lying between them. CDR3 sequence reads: CASSPPRQGRAFF. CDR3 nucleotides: TGTGCCAGCTCACCACCTAGGCAGGGCCGAGCTTTCTTT.

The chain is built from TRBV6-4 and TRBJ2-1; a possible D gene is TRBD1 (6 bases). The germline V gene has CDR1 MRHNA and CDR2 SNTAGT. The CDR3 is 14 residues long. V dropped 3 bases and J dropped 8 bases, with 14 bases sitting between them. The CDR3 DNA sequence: TGTGCCAGCAGTGATGGGGACACAGCGGATGAGCAGTTCTTC. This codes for CASSDGDTADEQFF.

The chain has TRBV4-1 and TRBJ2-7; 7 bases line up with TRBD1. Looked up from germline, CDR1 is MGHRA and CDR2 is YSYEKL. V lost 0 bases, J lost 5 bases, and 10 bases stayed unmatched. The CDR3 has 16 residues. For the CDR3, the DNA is TGCGCCAGCAGCCAAGATCAGGGGGTTTTTATTGACGAGCAGTACTTC. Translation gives CASSQDQGVFIDEQYF.

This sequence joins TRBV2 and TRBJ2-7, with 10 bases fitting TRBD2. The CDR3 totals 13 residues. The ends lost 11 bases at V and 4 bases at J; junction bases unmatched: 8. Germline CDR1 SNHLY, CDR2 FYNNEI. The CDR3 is CAGQGLASYEQYF. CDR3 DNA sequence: TGTGCCGGCCAGGGACTAGCGAGTTACGAGCAGTACTTC.

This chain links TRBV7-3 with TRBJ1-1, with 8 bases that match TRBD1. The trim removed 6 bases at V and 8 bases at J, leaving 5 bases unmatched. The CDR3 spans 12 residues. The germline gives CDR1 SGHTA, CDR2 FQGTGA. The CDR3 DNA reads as TGTGCCAGCAGGGGACAGGCCCGGGAAGCTTTCTTT. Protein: CASRGQAREAFF.